The 3 T cell receptor beta chains below all came from one sample that was sequenced in a study of blood T cells in healthy people across ages. A second about 7 to 12 cycle PCR used barcoded and J-beta primers. TCRdb re-derived calls from the 5' RACE reads in MiXCR, one entry per CDR3 protein. The table lists hundreds of thousands of distinct CDR3 sequences, about 42% of them singletons. The sample was blood. The source is a man aged 55 to 69 in good health.

The chain uses TRBV5-6 and TRBJ1-4; tentatively, D is TRBD1 (5 bases). CDR1 and CDR2 (germline): SGHDT, YYEEEE. The CDR3 sequence is 18 residues long. Trimming stripped 6 bases from V and 8 bases from J, with 29 bases between. In nucleotides, the CDR3 is TGTGCCAGCACCCACGGGGCAGGGATAGACGAATTTCGAGAAAAACTGTTTTTT. Translation gives CASTHGAGIDEFREKLFF.

The V and J genes are TRBV4-3 and TRBJ2-5, with D possibly TRBD2 on 6 matching bases. The CDR3 spans 15 residues. Germline CDR1 and CDR2: LGHNA and YSLEER. V was pared by 1 base and J by 13 bases, with 22 bases between. Here the CDR3 reads CASSQARGIGNERYF. The CDR3 coding sequence is TGCGCCAGCAGCCAAGCCCGGGGGATAGGCAATGAGCGGTACTTC.

The V and J genes are TRBV4-3 and TRBJ2-1; no definite D call. CDR3 length: 15 residues. Germline loops: CDR1 LGHNA, CDR2 YSLEER. Trimming cost V 1 base and J 8 bases, with 15 bases left between them. CDR3 region: CASSQGRYNSDEQFF. Written as DNA, the CDR3 is TGCGCCAGCAGCCAAGGTCGGTACAATTCGGATGAGCAGTTCTTC.